What follows are 18 T cell receptor beta chains derived from one specimen sequenced in a study of T cell responses to AZD1222 COVID-19 vaccine. Assay used: immunoSEQ multiplex PCR; TCRdb lists only in-frame clones, some missing. The sample gives around 76,000 clones, less than 90% of which show up once; roughly 9.8% is in the top ten. Sequencing was performed on peripheral blood, taken on day 0 of AZD1222 vaccination. The receptor source for this set is an adult in good health.

The gene calls are TRBV7-8 and TRBJ1-2; TRBD1 aligns across 9 bases. Germline V CDR1 and CDR2: SGHVS, FQNEAQ. CDR3 length equals 15 residues. V gave up 5 bases and J gave up 5 bases; unmatched junction bases: 9. The CDR3 is CASSVDGTGLYGYTF. CDR3 nucleotide sequence: TGTGCCAGCAGCGTAGACGGGACAGGGTTGTATGGCTACACCTTC.

This clone was found a few times. The chain carries TRBV19 and TRBJ1-2; 12 nucleotides line up with TRBD1. The CDR3 contains 14 residues. Germline V CDR1 and CDR2: LNHDA, SQIVND (reference sequence). Trimming at V came to 6 bases and at J to 7 bases, leaving 6 bases not matched to a gene. The CDR3 is CASSVRDRGLGYTF. The CDR3 nucleotides are TGTGCCAGTAGCGTAAGGGACAGGGGGCTTGGCTACACCTTC. The full variable domain, completed using reference TRBV19 and TRBJ1-2, is DGGITQSPKYLFRKEGQNVTLSCEQNLNHDAMYWYRQDPGQGLRLIYYSQIVNDFQKGDIAEGYSVSREKKESFPLTVTSAQKNPTAFYLCASSVRDRGLGYTFGSGTRLTVV.

V and J are TRBV4-2 and TRBJ2-5; D is perhaps TRBD2 (7 bases). The CDR3 consists of 15 residues. Germline V gene lookup returns CDR1 LGHNA and CDR2 YNFKEQ. Trimming removed 7 bases at V and 2 bases at J, with 17 bases between. In DNA, the CDR3 is TGTGCCAGCAACCCCGGCGGGGGCCAACAAGAGACCCAGTACTTC. Protein: CASNPGGGQQETQYF.

The chain is built from TRBV12-3 or TRBV12-4 and TRBJ2-5, with a tentative D call TRBD2 (6 bases). V gave up 6 bases and J gave up 4 bases, with 12 bases separating them. CDR3 size: 13 residues. The DNA of the CDR3 is TGTGCCAGCAGACCCGGGCGGGGAGAGACCCAGTACTTC. This sequence encodes CASRPGRGETQYF.

V and J are TRBV18 and TRBJ1-1; TRBD1 matches at 7 bases. V was pared by 1 base and J by 1 base, with 6 bases of the junction left unmatched. CDR3 length: 16 amino acids. Germline assignment: CDR1 KGHSH and CDR2 LQKENI. CDR3 sequence: CASSPRLGGGNTEAFF. As DNA, the CDR3 is TGTGCCAGCTCACCACGGTTAGGGGGCGGGAACACTGAAGCTTTCTTT.

V usage is TRBV18 and J usage is TRBJ1-2; D is ambiguous. The CDR3 contains 14 residues. Trimming removed 6 bases at V and 2 bases at J, with 13 bases between. The V gene's germline CDR1 is KGHSH and CDR2 LQKENI. CDR3 region: CASSELDVNYGYTF. CDR3 DNA: TGTGCCAGCTCCGAGCTGGATGTGAACTATGGCTACACCTTC.

This clone showed up just once. V and J are TRBV2 and TRBJ1-6, with 7 bases that match TRBD1. The CDR3 totals 14 residues. CDR1 SNHLY and CDR2 FYNNEI come from the germline V gene. J was trimmed by 6 bases and V by 6 bases; bases with no gene match: 5. CDR3 bases: TGTGCCAGCAGGACAGGGTGGATTAATTCACCCCTCCACTTT. Amino acids: CASRTGWINSPLHF.

The chain couples TRBV6-5 to TRBJ1-1; TRBD1 might be the D (6 bases). This CDR3 is built from 14 residues. Germline V CDR1 and CDR2: MNHEY, SVGAGI. Deletions cut 6 bases from V and 0 bases from J, with 11 bases between. In nucleotides, the CDR3 is TGTGCCAGCAGCCAGGGACACTTGAACACTGAAGCTTTCTTT. Translated: CASSQGHLNTEAFF.

The chain uses TRBV7-2 and TRBJ1-2; 9 positions agree with TRBD1. Germline lookup yields CDR1 SGHTA and CDR2 FQGNSA. The CDR3 contains 16 residues. Trimming took 1 base from V and 3 from J; bases not matched to a gene: 6. This CDR3 reads CASSLGGTGRDYGYTF. The CDR3 bases are TGTGCCAGCAGCTTAGGTGGGACAGGGAGGGACTATGGCTACACCTTC. The full variable domain, with the rest looked up from reference TRBV7-2 and TRBJ1-2, is GAGVSQSPSNKVTEKGKDVELRCDPISGHTALYWYRQSLGQGLEFLIYFQGNSAPDKSGLPSDRFSAERTGGSVSTLTIQRTQQEDSAVYLCASSLGGTGRDYGYTFGSGTRLTVV.

This sequence joins TRBV6-6 and TRBJ1-1; D unresolved. Germline CDR1 reads MNHNY; CDR2 reads SVGAGI (reference sequence). CDR3 length equals 15 residues. V lost 5 bases and J lost 2, with 15 bases in between. In DNA, the CDR3 is TGTGCCAGCAGTAGTCACATGGGTCCTAACACTGAAGCTTTCTTT. Translation: CASSSHMGPNTEAFF.

The chain carries TRBV18 and TRBJ2-2; D is unresolved. Between the trimmed V and J ends, which lost 5 bases and 6 bases, there was a span of 16 bases. The CDR3 runs 15 residues. CDR1 is KGHSH and CDR2 is LQKENI in the germline V gene. The CDR3 loop reads CASSLNFGEAGELFF. The DNA of the CDR3 is TGTGCCAGCTCATTAAATTTCGGTGAGGCCGGGGAGCTGTTTTTT.

The V gene is TRBV7-9, the J gene TRBJ1-3, with 12 bases that match TRBD1. The CDR3 extends over 16 amino acids. Per germline, CDR1 SEHNR and CDR2 FQNEAQ (reference sequence). J gave up 8 bases and V 6 bases, and 11 bases lay outside the gene matches. CDR3 bases: TGTGCCAGCAGTTTATCCGGGACAGGGGGCTTGGACACCATATATTTT. Residues: CASSLSGTGGLDTIYF.

The genes are TRBV28 and TRBJ2-7; a possible D gene is TRBD1 (6 bases). V was cut by 8 bases and J by 0 bases, with 11 bases left in between. The CDR3 runs 13 residues. CDR1 MDHEN and CDR2 SYDVKM come from the germline V gene. Written as DNA, the CDR3 is TGTGCCAGCCGGACAGCGGACTCCTACGAGCAGTACTTC. Translating gives CASRTADSYEQYF.

The chain carries TRBV9 and TRBJ1-3; maybe TRBD1 (6 bases). TRBJ2-2 matches the DNA end more closely, so the J call is doubtful. CDR3 size: 16 residues. Germline CDR1 and CDR2: SGDLS and YYNGEE. CDR3 loop: CASSVGGGINTGELFF. Written as DNA, the CDR3 is TGTGCCAGCAGCGTAGGAGGGGGTATTAACACCGGGGAGCTGTTTTTT.

Only one count was recorded for this clone. The DNA for the CDR3 is TGTGCCATCAGAAAACAGGGATCAAACTCTGGGGCCAACGTCCTGACTTTC. Translated: CAIRKQGSNSGANVLTF. The chain uses TRBV10-3 and TRBJ2-6, with a weak D call TRBD1 (6 bases). V was shortened by 6 bases and J by 0 bases, with 15 bases between the two germline ends. The CDR3 runs to 17 residues. Per germline, CDR1 ENHRY and CDR2 SYGVKD.

The gene calls are TRBV3-1 (or the pseudogene TRBV3-2) and TRBJ2-1; D could derive from TRBD1 or TRBD2 (6 bases each). Trimming left V 1 base short and J 6 bases short, with 13 bases between. The CDR3 covers 15 residues. The germline V gene encodes CDR1 LGHDT and CDR2 YNNKEL (reference sequence). CDR3 sequence: CASSQGGAQFNEQFF. CDR3 in DNA: TGTGCCAGCAGCCAAGGGGGGGCACAGTTCAATGAGCAGTTCTTC.

This chain uses TRBV19 with TRBJ2-5; no reliable D call. Germline V gene data show CDR1 as LNHDA and CDR2 as SQIVND (reference sequence). The length of the CDR3 is 13 residues. The V gene lost 5 bases and the J gene lost 0 bases, with 7 bases spanning the gap. DNA of the CDR3: TGTGCCAGTAGTTTCGACAACCAAGAGACCCAGTACTTC. This gives the protein CASSFDNQETQYF.

The rearrangement links TRBV10-1 to TRBJ2-3; no clear D. V lost 9 bases and J 2 bases, leaving 15 bases between the germline ends. Looked up from germline, CDR1 is WNHNN and CDR2 is SYGVQD (reference sequence). There are 14 residues in the CDR3. CDR3 loop: CARNKSQSTDTQYF. The CDR3 DNA reads TGCGCCAGGAACAAAAGCCAATCCACAGATACGCAGTATTTT.